This TCR beta chain was sequenced for a study of blood T cell repertoires in COVID-19. Study background: The analysed material was cDNA or gDNA that came from T cells, B-cell-depleted T cells, or PBMCs.

The authors' processing: Researchers report that nucleated cell counts were estimated from reference gene primer amplification. Produced via immunoSEQ multiplex PCR; TCRdb's table is partial and in-frame only. The DNA was the basis for D and trimming; V, J and clone size are from that table. The sample lists about 280,000 clones; 75% to 90% were seen once. V shed 1 base and J 1 base; nucleotides not matched to a gene: 3. The CDR3 consists of 15 residues. Germline CDR1 and CDR2: LNHDA and SQIVND (reference sequence). The sequencing input was peripheral blood. The clonotype originates from a man in his forties with acute or convalescent COVID-19. This chain links TRBV19 with TRBJ1-1, with 7 bases that match TRBD1. CDR3 region: CASSIVGTANTEAFF. The CDR3 DNA reads TGTGCCAGTAGTATAGTGGGGACAGCGAACACTGAAGCTTTCTTT. Full variable domain (outside the CDR3, taken from reference TRBV19 and TRBJ1-1): DGGITQSPKYLFRKEGQNVTLSCEQNLNHDAMYWYRQDPGQGLRLIYYSQIVNDFQKGDIAEGYSVSREKKESFPLTVTSAQKNPTAFYLCASSIVGTANTEAFFGQGTRLTVV.